This T cell receptor (beta chain) was identified during a study of PD-1 blockade in classical Hodgkin lymphoma. Study findings and constraints: The repertoire differences lack a defined cause, possibly disease activity or prior therapy.

The ends were cut back, 6 bases at V and 3 bases at J, with 18 bases in the middle. Germline CDR1 is SGHRS and CDR2 is YFSETQ. CDR3 length equals 16 residues. Relapse after autologous stem cell transplantation occurred in every patient, and brentuximab vedotin exposure varied. Best responses fell into complete response, partial response or progressive disease. For this clone: Its antigen is undetermined.

Produced via immunoSEQ multiplex PCR; TCRdb's table is partial and in-frame only. Among tens of thousands of clones listed, under 95% were seen once. The chain joins TRBV5-1 to TRBJ2-2; D is possibly TRBD1 (5 bases). The input for sequencing was peripheral blood mononuclear cells (PBMCs), taken at baseline. This receptor was obtained from a human donor with classical Hodgkin lymphoma. The CDR3 nucleotides are TGCGCCAGCACCATTCTCGGAGTCAGGGACACCGGGGAGCTGTTTTTT. The encoded protein is CASTILGVRDTGELFF.